Below, 5 T cell receptor beta chains from the same sample are listed, as sequenced in a study of T cell changes during pregnancy in multiple sclerosis. The data were produced by immunoSEQ multiplex PCR, yet TCRdb's version contains in-frame clones alone and is incomplete. Of approximately 63,000 clones detected, 75% to 95% appear once; the ten largest clones hold around 2.4%. The material sequenced was peripheral blood, taken in the third trimester of pregnancy. The receptors here all came from a female donor in good health, enrolled as a control in a pregnancy study.

The V gene is TRBV27, the J gene TRBJ2-1, with 7 bases aligning to TRBD1. Trimming at V came to 5 bases and at J to 6 bases, leaving 10 bases not matched to a gene. Germline lookup yields CDR1 MNHEY and CDR2 SMNVEV (reference sequence). The CDR3 is 15 residues long. CDR3 in DNA: TGTGCCAGCAGTGAGGACAGGATGGGCTTCAATGAGCAGTTCTTC. Protein sequence: CASSEDRMGFNEQFF.

This sequence joins TRBV19 and TRBJ1-4; 7 nucleotides agree with TRBD1. The CDR3 loop spans 15 amino acids. Germline trimming cut 2 bases from V and 7 bases from J; bases unmatched to any gene: 7. CDR1 and CDR2 (germline): LNHDA, SQIVND (reference sequence). CDR3 sequence (DNA): TGTGCCAGTAGTATATCCGGGACAGTTACTGAAAAACTGTTTTTT. It codes for CASSISGTVTEKLFF.

This chain uses TRBV29-1 with TRBJ2-7; a weak D match, TRBD1 (5 bases). This CDR3 is 11 amino acids long. Germline assignment: CDR1 SQVTM and CDR2 ANQGSEA. The germline V and J ends were trimmed by 3 bases and 5 bases, with 8 bases remaining between them. This CDR3 is CSVDGADEQYF. The CDR3 DNA follows: TGCAGCGTTGATGGGGCAGACGAGCAGTACTTC.

This clone was observed a few times. The rearrangement links TRBV6-1 to TRBJ2-7; TRBD1 aligns across 7 bases. CDR3 size: 14 residues. From germline, CDR1 is MNHNS and CDR2 SASEGT. Trimming took 6 bases from V and 3 from J; bases not matched to a gene: 8. CDR3 region: CASSEGQRGYEQYF. The CDR3 coding sequence is TGTGCCAGCAGCGAGGGACAGAGAGGCTACGAGCAGTACTTC.

A few counts support this clone. The V call is TRBV9, the J call TRBJ1-1; D is ambiguous. Germline-derived CDR1 and CDR2 are SGDLS and YYNGEE. This CDR3 is 14 amino acids long. V lost 2 bases to trimming and J lost 1 base, with 9 bases between them. This CDR3 is CASSVLGGNTEAFF. In DNA form, the CDR3 reads TGTGCCAGCAGCGTTCTCGGCGGGAACACTGAAGCTTTCTTT.